Below, one T cell receptor (beta chain) is given with its context. The sample comes from a study of blood T cell repertoires in COVID-19. Across the whole study: Sources were T cells, B-cell-depleted T cells, or PBMCs; the material itself was cDNA or gDNA.

In the authors' methods: Estimation of nucleated cell counts was performed using reference gene primer amplification. Here immunoSEQ multiplex PCR was the method, and the copy in TCRdb shows in-frame clones only, minus some. V and J calls and clone size are given by that table; D and trimming were obtained from the DNA. The sample consists of roughly 90,000 clones, over 70% of them appearing once. There are 12 residues in the CDR3. Germline trimming cut 7 bases from V and 7 bases from J; bases unmatched to any gene: 6. CDR1 and CDR2 from the germline V gene are SGDLS and YYNGEE. Material for sequencing was peripheral blood. The V call is TRBV9, the J call TRBJ2-7, with TRBD2 matching over 9 bases. This sequence originates from an elderly woman with active or convalescent COVID-19. The CDR3 is CASLAGAGEQYF. The CDR3 region has the DNA TGTGCCAGCTTAGCGGGGGCGGGGGAGCAGTACTTC.